This TCR beta chain is from a study of type 1 and type 2 diabetes patients. Study summary: Donors were type 1 diabetes, type 2 diabetes, or nondiabetic controls. T cells were magnetically sorted from PBMCs as CD4+ or CD8+ subsets. The whole study generated approximately 20 million paired-end reads.

Germline V gene lookup returns CDR1 SGHVS and CDR2 FQNEAQ. V lost 8 bases to trimming and J lost 5 bases, with 7 bases between them. The CDR3 totals 11 residues. PCR was run on genomic DNA. A primer set of 30 forward and 13 reverse primers amplified the CDR3. MiXCR was run by TCRdb on the multiplex PCR reads, yielding one entry per CDR3 protein. Of 270,000 or so distinct CDR3 sequences listed, around 47% were seen once; the top ten hold approximately 13%. This chain joins TRBV7-8 and TRBJ2-1, with D maybe TRBD2 (5 bases). The source material was peripheral blood mononuclear cells (PBMCs). The sequence derives from a man younger than 30 with type 2 diabetes. The CDR3 nucleotides are TGTGCCAGCCGGAGGAACAATGAGCAGTTCTTC. It specifies CASRRNNEQFF.